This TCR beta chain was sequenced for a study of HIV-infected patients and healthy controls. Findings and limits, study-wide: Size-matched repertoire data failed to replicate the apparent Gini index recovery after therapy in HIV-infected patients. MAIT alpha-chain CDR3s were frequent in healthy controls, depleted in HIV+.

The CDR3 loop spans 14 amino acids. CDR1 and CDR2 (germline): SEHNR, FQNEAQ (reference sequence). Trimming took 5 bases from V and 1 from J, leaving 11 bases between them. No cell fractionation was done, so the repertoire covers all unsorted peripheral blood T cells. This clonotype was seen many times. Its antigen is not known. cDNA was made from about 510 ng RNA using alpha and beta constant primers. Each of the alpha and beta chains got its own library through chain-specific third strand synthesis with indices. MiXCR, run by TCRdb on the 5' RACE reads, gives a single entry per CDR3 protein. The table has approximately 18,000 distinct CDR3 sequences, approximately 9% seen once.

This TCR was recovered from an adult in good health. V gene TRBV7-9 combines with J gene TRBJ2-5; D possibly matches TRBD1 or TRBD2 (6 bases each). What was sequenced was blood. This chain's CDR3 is CASSPGGGQETQYF. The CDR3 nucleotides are TGTGCCAGCAGCCCAGGAGGGGGCCAAGAGACCCAGTACTTC.